The clone carrying this T cell receptor (beta chain) was detected only a few times. Germline V gene sequence: CDR1 WNHNN, CDR2 SYGVQD (reference sequence). The CDR3 is 18 amino acids. Germline trimming cut 7 bases from V and 0 bases from J; bases unmatched to any gene: 11. The data are from a study of shared clonotypes between healthy human individuals. The data were produced by immunoSEQ multiplex PCR, yet TCRdb's version contains in-frame clones alone and is incomplete. The sample contains nearly 1 million clones, more than 75% of which appear only once. The clonotype originates from a man aged 18 to 35 in good health. Sample: memory CD4+ T cells sorted from blood. Subset described: CD45RA-negative fraction. V gene TRBV10-1 combines with J gene TRBJ2-1, with TRBD2 matching over 11 bases. CDR3 DNA: TGCGCCAGCACCGGGACTAGCGGCCCCCTAAGCTCCTACAATGAGCAGTTCTTC. Protein product: CASTGTSGPLSSYNEQFF.